This T cell receptor (beta chain) came from a study of T cells in Graves' hyperthyroidism and ophthalmopathy. About the study: It was at initial diagnosis, before any treatment, that peripheral blood was collected.

Participants, patients aged 18 to 65, had newly diagnosed hyperthyroidism with a duration under 2 months. Uncontrolled infections, other autoimmune diseases, pregnancy or lactation led to exclusion of patients. Study results and limitations: Researchers report that a 13 V-J model separated ophthalmopathy from stable hyperthyroidism.

Trimming took off 3 bases at V and 3 bases at J, with 9 bases between the two ends. The CDR3 totals 13 residues. CDR1 is SGHAT, CDR2 FQNNGV, per germline. Amplification of TCR beta CDR3 regions used RNA as the template. With the HTBI primer set, the TCR CDR3 went through a first round of RT-PCR. MiXCR was run by TCRdb on the multiplex PCR reads, yielding one entry per CDR3 protein. The table includes around 400,000 distinct CDR3 sequences, 25% detected once. This clonotype has ten or more counts. Its target is unknown. The sequencing sample was made of blood. The sequence was collected from a man aged 45-65 years with Graves' hyperthyroidism. The V call is TRBV11-2, the J call TRBJ2-7; D gene unclear. The CDR3 DNA reads as TGTGCCAGCAGCTTTGAGACGTTCTACGAGCAGTACTTC. Its protein is CASSFETFYEQYF.